Presented here are 28 T cell receptor beta chains from one specimen sequenced in a study of blood T cell repertoires in COVID-19. The protocol was immunoSEQ multiplex PCR, while the TCRdb copy is restricted to in-frame clones and leaves out a portion. The repertoire holds almost 250,000 clones, 70% to 90% seen once, with about 1.5% in the top ten. The specimen was PBMCs or T cells enriched from blood (not recorded which). Source of these receptors: a woman aged 45-65 years who had recovered from COVID-19.

The V and J genes are TRBV29-1 and TRBJ1-1; D remains ambiguous. The CDR3 is made up of 13 amino acids. The germline gives CDR1 SQVTM, CDR2 ANQGSEA. Trimming cost V 1 base and J 2 bases, with 8 bases left between them. The DNA for the CDR3 is TGCAGCGTTGAAGGGCAACCAAACACTGAAGCTTTCTTT. Translating it yields CSVEGQPNTEAFF. Based on the CDR3 plus reference TRBV29-1 and TRBJ1-1, the full variable domain is SAVISQKPSRDICQRGTSLTIQCQVDSQVTMMFWYRQQPGQSLTLIATANQGSEATYESGFVIDKFPISRPNLTFSTLTVSNMSPEDSSIYLCSVEGQPNTEAFFGQGTRLTVV.

This sequence joins TRBV18 and TRBJ2-3; TRBD1 agrees at 8 bases. This CDR3 comprises 13 residues. Germline CDR1 and CDR2: KGHSH and LQKENI. The V segment lost 6 bases and the J segment 2 bases; nucleotides outside the gene matches: 1. The CDR3 DNA sequence: TGTGCCAGCTCCCAGGGGGCCACAGATACGCAGTATTTT. Encoded protein: CASSQGATDTQYF.

The chain carries TRBV11-2 and TRBJ2-2, with 7 bases matching TRBD2. Trimming at V came to 4 bases and at J to 4 bases, leaving 3 bases not matched to a gene. Germline-derived CDR1 and CDR2 are SGHAT and FQNNGV. The CDR3 extends over 14 amino acids. This CDR3 is CASSSGGGTGELFF. The CDR3 DNA reads TGTGCCAGCAGCTCGGGGGGAGGCACCGGGGAGCTGTTTTTT.

For this clone: At one end, the junction sequence differs from germline, possibly due to a read error. The J gene is TRBJ2-7, the V gene TRBV2; D is uncertain. Germline V lookup: CDR1 SNHLY, CDR2 FYNNEI. The CDR3 sequence is 11 residues long. CDR3: CASSDSHEQYF. The CDR3 DNA reads as TGTGCCAGCAGCGACTCCCACGAGCAGTACTTC.

The chain uses TRBV20-1 and TRBJ2-2; perhaps TRBD2 as D (6 bases). Trimming stripped 3 bases from V and 4 bases from J, with 12 bases between. The CDR3 totals 14 residues. Germline loops: CDR1 DFQATT, CDR2 SNEGSKA (reference sequence). CDR3 sequence: CSASYGSFTGELFF. The CDR3, as DNA: TGCAGTGCTAGTTACGGGAGCTTCACCGGGGAGCTGTTTTTT.

The chain employs TRBV9 and TRBJ2-1; 10 bases map to TRBD2. Germline CDR1 is SGDLS and CDR2 is YYNGEE. Trimming at V came to 0 bases and at J to 7 bases, leaving 4 bases not matched to a gene. CDR3 size: 15 residues. CDR3 nucleotides: TGTGCCAGCAGCGTAGGCTGGACTAGCGGTAATGAGCAGTTCTTC. Translated, it gives CASSVGWTSGNEQFF.

The chain couples TRBV7-8 to TRBJ2-7; 10 positions agree with TRBD2. Per germline, CDR1 SGHVS and CDR2 FQNEAQ. The CDR3 spans 18 residues. Unmatched junction bases numbered 17, after V lost 5 bases and J lost 4 bases. CDR3 in amino acids: CASSETGVGLAGEYEQYF. DNA for the CDR3: TGTGCCAGCAGCGAAACAGGGGTGGGGCTAGCGGGAGAGTACGAGCAGTACTTC.

CDR3 sequence (DNA): TGTGCCAGCTACCGGGACTCGAACACCGGGGAGCTGTTTTTT. As protein: CASYRDSNTGELFF. The chain carries TRBV2 and TRBJ2-2; maybe TRBD2 (6 bases). Looked up from germline, CDR1 is SNHLY and CDR2 is FYNNEI. Trimming removed 8 bases from V and 0 bases from J, with 10 bases in between. The CDR3 has 14 residues. Filled out from reference TRBV2 and TRBJ2-2, the complete variable domain reads EPEVTQTPSHQVTQMGQEVILRCVPISNHLYFYWYRQILGQKVEFLVSFYNNEISEKSEIFDDQFSVERPDGSNFTLKIRSTKLEDSAMYFCASYRDSNTGELFFGEGSRLTVL.

The chain is built from TRBV11-3 and TRBJ2-1, with unresolved D. This CDR3 spans 15 amino acids. CDR1 is SGHNT, CDR2 YENEEA, per germline. Trimming removed 4 bases at V and 0 bases at J, with 10 bases between. The CDR3 sequence: CASSSPMSSYNEQFF. CDR3 DNA: TGTGCCAGCAGCTCGCCCATGAGCTCCTACAATGAGCAGTTCTTC.

The rearrangement joins TRBV11-2 to TRBJ2-5; TRBD2 matches at 7 bases. CDR3 length equals 15 residues. Germline CDR1 SGHAT, CDR2 FQNNGV. V gave up 6 bases and J gave up 5 bases; unmatched junction bases: 12. The CDR3 DNA sequence: TGTGCCAGCAGATGGAGGACTAGTCTGTGGGAGACCCAGTACTTC. Its protein product is CASRWRTSLWETQYF.

The chain carries TRBV5-1 and TRBJ2-3; TRBD1 matches at 7 bases. V lost 4 bases, J lost 0 bases, and 5 bases stayed unmatched. Germline CDR1 reads SGHRS; CDR2 reads YFSETQ. The CDR3 runs to 15 residues. The CDR3 DNA reads as TGCGCCAGCAGCCCGAGGGACAGCAGCACAGATACGCAGTATTTT. Amino acid sequence: CASSPRDSSTDTQYF.

Note on this clone: An end of the junction does not agree with germline; a read error may underlie this. The gene calls are TRBV20-1 and TRBJ1-2; TRBD1 agrees at 8 bases. Germline assignment: CDR1 DFQATT and CDR2 SNEGSKA (reference sequence). This CDR3 comprises 14 residues. CDR3 nucleotide sequence: TGCAGGGCTAGTTTTACCTCCGGGACAGGAAGCTACACCTTC. Translating gives CRASFTSGTGSYTF.

V usage is TRBV7-8 and J usage is TRBJ2-7; TRBD1 agrees at 12 bases. J gave up 12 bases and V 5 bases, and 8 bases lay outside the gene matches. The length of the CDR3 is 13 residues. Per germline, CDR1 SGHVS and CDR2 FQNEAQ. The CDR3 nucleotides read TGTGCCAGCAGCCCGGGACAGGGGGCTGCTCGGTACTTC. Protein product: CASSPGQGAARYF.

The table lists this clone with a count of one. The chain joins TRBV9 to TRBJ2-3, with a possible D match to TRBD1 (6 bases). This CDR3 has 15 residues. Looked up from germline, CDR1 is SGDLS and CDR2 is YYNGEE. V was clipped by 0 bases and J by 3 bases, with 11 bases between them. The CDR3 region is CASSVAQGLTDTQYF. The CDR3 bases are TGTGCCAGCAGCGTAGCCCAGGGGCTGACAGATACGCAGTATTTT. The full variable domain, in which reference TRBV9 and TRBJ2-3 provide the parts outside the CDR3, is DSGVTQTPKHLITATGQRVTLRCSPRSGDLSVYWYQQSLDQGLQFLIQYYNGEERAKGNILERFSAQQFPDLHSELNLSSLELGDSALYFCASSVAQGLTDTQYFGPGTRLTVL.

About this clone itself: This sample also contains other DNA sequences that code for the same CDR3. This chain connects TRBV28 to TRBJ1-2; possibly TRBD1 for D (5 bases). The CDR3 runs to 13 residues. Trimming left V 2 bases short and J 2 bases short, with 6 bases between. CDR1 and CDR2 from the germline V gene are MDHEN and SYDVKM. In DNA, the CDR3 is TGTGCCAGCAGTTTAGGGGGGAACTATGGCTACACCTTC. It specifies CASSLGGNYGYTF.

The J gene is TRBJ2-7, the V gene TRBV11-1; 8 bases agree with TRBD1. J lost 0 bases, V lost 2 bases, and 3 bases had no gene match. Germline-derived CDR1 and CDR2 are SGHAT and FQDESV (reference sequence). This CDR3 has 15 residues. Here the CDR3 reads CASSLSGTGSYEQYF. CDR3 DNA sequence: TGTGCCAGCAGCTTAAGTGGGACAGGCTCCTACGAGCAGTACTTC.

The CDR3 DNA sequence: TGTGCCAGCACCGGGTTTCCAGGACAGCAGAACACTGAAGCTTTCTTT. This translates into CASTGFPGQQNTEAFF. The chain carries TRBV27 and TRBJ1-1; D may be TRBD1 (6 bases). The germline V gene encodes CDR1 MNHEY and CDR2 SMNVEV (reference sequence). The CDR3 spans 16 residues. With 7 bases removed from V and 1 base from J, the gap between germline ends came to 19 bases.

This chain links TRBV11-3 with TRBJ2-3, with a possible D match to TRBD1 (6 bases). The germline V and J ends were trimmed by 5 bases and 6 bases, with 12 bases remaining between them. The CDR3 sequence is 13 residues long. Germline-derived CDR1 and CDR2 are SGHNT and YENEEA. The CDR3 DNA follows: TGTGCCAGCAGCAAAACAGGGCCGGATACGCAGTATTTT. It specifies CASSKTGPDTQYF.

V is TRBV28 and J is TRBJ2-7, with 9 bases that match TRBD2. From germline, CDR1 is MDHEN and CDR2 SYDVKM. The CDR3 is 14 amino acids. J was trimmed by 3 bases and V by 10 bases; bases with no gene match: 10. CDR3 sequence: CATSPSSGSYEQYF. In DNA form, the CDR3 reads TGTGCCACCTCCCCCAGTAGCGGGAGCTACGAGCAGTACTTC.

The chain carries TRBV27 and TRBJ2-3; TRBD2 agrees at 8 bases. In germline, CDR1 is MNHEY, CDR2 SMNVEV (reference sequence). The CDR3 is 16 amino acids. Trimming took 5 bases from V and 0 from J; bases not matched to a gene: 7. CDR3 nucleotide sequence: TGTGCCAGCAGTACTCGACTAGCGTTTAGCACAGATACGCAGTATTTT. Protein product: CASSTRLAFSTDTQYF.

The chain uses TRBV3-1 (or the pseudogene TRBV3-2) and TRBJ2-6; possibly TRBD1 for D (6 bases). Germline lookup yields CDR1 LGHDT and CDR2 YNNKEL (reference sequence). The CDR3 length is 17 residues. Trimming took off 1 base at V and 0 bases at J, with 10 bases between the two ends. CDR3 residues: CASSQGTASSGANVLTF. DNA for the CDR3: TGTGCCAGCAGCCAAGGGACAGCTAGCTCTGGGGCCAACGTCCTGACTTTC.

J is TRBJ1-5 and V is TRBV7-2; D is uncertain. Trimming cost V 4 bases and J 7 bases, with 11 bases left between them. This CDR3 spans 13 amino acids. The germline CDR1 and CDR2 sequences are SGHTA and FQGNSA. The CDR3 here is CASSSGLSQPQHF. CDR3 DNA sequence: TGTGCCAGCAGCTCCGGTTTGTCACAGCCCCAGCATTTT.

The CDR3 protein is CASSHRSGIVYEQYF. The DNA of the CDR3 is TGTGCCAGCAGCCATCGTTCCGGGATAGTTTACGAGCAGTACTTC. J is TRBJ2-7 and V is TRBV27; TRBD2 might be the D (5 bases). Looked up from germline, CDR1 is MNHEY and CDR2 is SMNVEV (reference sequence). The length of the CDR3 is 15 residues. Trimming shortened V by 6 bases and J by 4 bases, and 19 bases separated the two germline ends.

This chain links TRBV5-4 with TRBJ1-4; unclear D gene. V gave up 2 bases and J gave up 3 bases, with 8 bases separating them. The germline gives CDR1 SGHNT, CDR2 YYREEE (reference sequence). The CDR3 is 14 amino acids. The CDR3 is CASSLWEANEKLFF. Written as DNA, the CDR3 is TGTGCCAGCAGCTTATGGGAGGCTAATGAAAAACTGTTTTTT.

The rearrangement joins TRBV10-3 to TRBJ2-1; tentatively, D is TRBD2 (6 bases). The V end was cut by 6 bases, the J end by 7 bases, with 19 bases between. The CDR3 is made up of 15 amino acids. Germline values: CDR1 ENHRY, CDR2 SYGVKD. The CDR3 here is CAISWDSERQNEQFF. The CDR3, as DNA: TGTGCCATCAGCTGGGACTCGGAGAGACAAAATGAGCAGTTCTTC.

V usage is TRBV4-2 and J usage is TRBJ2-7; 8 positions match TRBD2. Germline assignment: CDR1 LGHNA and CDR2 YNFKEQ. V lost 0 bases and J lost 6; bases outside the gene matches: 10. CDR3 size: 16 residues. This chain's CDR3 is CASSQDGSGSVSEQYF. CDR3 sequence (DNA): TGTGCCAGCAGCCAAGACGGGAGCGGGAGTGTTTCCGAGCAGTACTTC.

The chain uses TRBV30 and TRBJ1-5, with 8 nucleotides matching TRBD1. There are 13 residues in the CDR3. Germline lookup yields CDR1 GTSNPN and CDR2 SVGIG (reference sequence). V was clipped by 1 base and J by 9 bases; unmatched bases: 5. The CDR3 loop reads CAWSGTGMSPQHF. The CDR3 DNA sequence: TGTGCCTGGAGTGGGACAGGGATGTCGCCCCAGCATTTT. Full variable domain (missing parts from reference TRBV30 and TRBJ1-5): SQTIHQWPATLVQPVGSPLSLECTVEGTSNPNLYWYRQAAGRGLQLLFYSVGIGQISSEVPQNLSASRPQDRQFILSSKKLLLSDSGFYLCAWSGTGMSPQHFGDGTRLSIL.

The chain links TRBV30 to TRBJ1-1; 7 nucleotides agree with TRBD1. Per the germline V gene, CDR1 is GTSNPN and CDR2 is SVGIG (reference sequence). After removal of 8 bases from V and 1 base from J, the junction contained 4 bases not matched to a gene. The CDR3 has 12 amino acids. The CDR3 reads CALRQGNTEAFF. CDR3 in DNA: TGTGCCCTTAGACAGGGGAACACTGAAGCTTTCTTT.